Following are 16 T cell receptor beta chains from one sample sequenced in a study of blood T cell repertoires in COVID-19. Produced via immunoSEQ multiplex PCR; TCRdb's table is partial and in-frame only. The table shows about 110,000 clones, with approximately 70% occurring only once. Sequencing used peripheral blood. The receptor source for this set is a woman aged 55-69 years with acute or convalescent COVID-19.

The chain links TRBV20-1 to TRBJ1-4; D may be TRBD1 (5 bases). Trimming took 3 bases from V and 7 from J, leaving 15 bases between them. CDR3 length: 14 residues. Germline V lookup: CDR1 DFQATT, CDR2 SNEGSKA (reference sequence). The CDR3 region is CSASELGGGEKLFF. In DNA form, the CDR3 reads TGCAGTGCTAGTGAATTGGGGGGGGGTGAAAAACTGTTTTTT.

The chain joins TRBV18 to TRBJ1-1; D gene unclear. Trimming stripped 7 bases from V and 0 bases from J, with 9 bases between. The CDR3 sequence is 13 residues long. Per germline, CDR1 KGHSH and CDR2 LQKENI. The CDR3 is CASFGSLNTEAFF. The CDR3 bases are TGTGCCAGCTTCGGGAGCTTGAACACTGAAGCTTTCTTT.

Written as DNA, the CDR3 is TGTGCCAGCAGCCAATCGGATCGGGGAGACTATGGCTACACCTTC. Protein: CASSQSDRGDYGYTF. The chain uses TRBV3-1 (or the pseudogene TRBV3-2) and TRBJ1-2, with D unresolved. The germline CDR1 and CDR2 sequences are LGHDT and YNNKEL (reference sequence). Trimming cost V 2 bases and J 3 bases, with 13 bases left between them. CDR3 length: 15 amino acids.

V is TRBV6-5 and J is TRBJ2-5, with a possible D match to TRBD2 (5 bases). Germline V gene lookup returns CDR1 MNHEY and CDR2 SVGAGI. V was shortened by 2 bases and J by 5 bases, with 12 bases between the two germline ends. The CDR3 contains 14 residues. The CDR3 spells CASSYGLAGETQYF. DNA for the CDR3: TGTGCCAGCAGTTACGGGCTAGCTGGGGAGACCCAGTACTTC.

The V gene is TRBV12-5, the J gene TRBJ1-2; TRBD1 aligns across 8 bases. V lost 3 bases to trimming and J lost 6 bases; unmatched junction nucleotides: 3. The CDR3 extends over 13 amino acids. Germline lookup yields CDR1 LGHNT and CDR2 FRNRAP. The CDR3 coding sequence is TGTGCTAGTGGTTTCGGGACAGGAGATGGCTACACCTTC. Protein product: CASGFGTGDGYTF. Full variable domain (remainder filled in from reference TRBV12-5 and TRBJ1-2): DARVTQTPRHKVTEMGQEVTMRCQPILGHNTVFWYRQTMMQGLELLAYFRNRAPLDDSGMPKDRFSAEMPDATLATLKIQPSEPRDSAVYFCASGFGTGDGYTFGSGTRLTVV.

This chain uses TRBV28 with TRBJ1-1, with 9 bases that match TRBD1. J was trimmed by 5 bases and V by 6 bases; bases with no gene match: 16. Per the germline V gene, CDR1 is MDHEN and CDR2 is SYDVKM. CDR3 length: 17 amino acids. The CDR3 here is CASRPGGQGWILTEAFF. CDR3 coding DNA: TGTGCCAGCAGGCCGGGGGGACAGGGATGGATATTGACTGAAGCTTTCTTT.

J is TRBJ1-5 and V is TRBV6-2 or TRBV6-3; a possible D gene is TRBD1 (6 bases). Looked up from germline, CDR1 is MNHEY and CDR2 is SVGEGT. V was clipped by 2 bases and J by 3 bases, with 17 bases between them. The CDR3 spans 17 residues. The CDR3 coding sequence is TGTGCCAGCAGTTACGTGGGGGCTGGGTTTTACAATCAGCCCCAGCATTTT. The encoded protein is CASSYVGAGFYNQPQHF.

V usage is TRBV30 and J usage is TRBJ1-2; 10 bases are a match to TRBD1. V was pared by 4 bases and J by 2 bases, with 7 bases of the junction left unmatched. Germline-derived CDR1 and CDR2 are GTSNPN and SVGIG (reference sequence). This CDR3 is built from 15 residues. The CDR3 protein is CAWNGQGVGNYGYTF. CDR3 DNA sequence: TGTGCCTGGAATGGACAGGGGGTTGGGAACTATGGCTACACCTTC.

The V call is TRBV3-1 (or the pseudogene TRBV3-2), the J call TRBJ2-5, with D maybe TRBD1 (5 bases). V lost 0 bases and J 8 bases, leaving 16 bases between the germline ends. CDR1 LGHDT and CDR2 YNNKEL come from the germline V gene (reference sequence). The CDR3 sequence is 15 residues long. Written as DNA, the CDR3 is TGTGCCAGCAGCCAAGATCTACTGGCGCAGGGCACCCAGTACTTC. Residues: CASSQDLLAQGTQYF.

CDR3: CSVAPGLEQPQHF. The DNA of the CDR3 is TGCAGCGTTGCCCCGGGACTCGAACAGCCCCAGCATTTT. This chain connects TRBV29-1 to TRBJ1-5; a possible D gene is TRBD1 (5 bases). CDR1 SQVTM and CDR2 ANQGSEA come from the germline V gene. The CDR3 is 13 amino acids. Trimming cost V 4 bases and J 7 bases, with 14 bases left between them.

The chain uses TRBV28 and TRBJ1-4, with 8 bases identical to TRBD1. Germline V gene lookup returns CDR1 MDHEN and CDR2 SYDVKM. This CDR3 region has 12 residues. V was pared by 8 bases and J by 4 bases, with 0 bases of the junction left unmatched. The CDR3 here is CASGQGNEKLFF. Here the CDR3 DNA reads TGTGCCAGCGGACAGGGTAATGAAAAACTGTTTTTT.

This clone was observed a handful of times. V is TRBV27 and J is TRBJ2-7; TRBD1 matches at 9 bases. The CDR3 is 15 amino acids. Trimming cost V 0 bases and J 2 bases; bases outside gene matches: 2. CDR1 MNHEY and CDR2 SMNVEV come from the germline V gene (reference sequence). The CDR3 loop reads CASSLSWTGAYEQYF. The CDR3, as DNA: TGTGCCAGCAGTTTATCCTGGACAGGGGCCTACGAGCAGTACTTC.

This clone was counted once. The chain is built from TRBV7-8 and TRBJ1-5; 7 bases fit TRBD1. CDR1 is SGHVS, CDR2 FQNEAQ, per germline. Trimming at V came to 5 bases and at J to 5 bases, leaving 9 bases not matched to a gene. CDR3 length equals 15 residues. CDR3 nucleotide sequence: TGTGCCAGCAGCGCAGAGAACAGGGGTGATCAGCCCCAGCATTTT. Protein: CASSAENRGDQPQHF.

This sequence joins TRBV10-1 and TRBJ1-2, with 8 nucleotides matching TRBD1. Germline values: CDR1 WNHNN, CDR2 SYGVQD (reference sequence). The CDR3 covers 14 residues. V trimming: 6 bases; J trimming: 4 bases; junction bases outside the gene matches: 7. The CDR3 spells CASSPGQAPYGYTF. DNA for the CDR3: TGCGCCAGCAGCCCGGGACAGGCGCCCTATGGCTACACCTTC.

The chain uses TRBV7-2 and TRBJ2-1; 8 nucleotides match TRBD2. Trimming cost V 2 bases and J 0 bases; bases outside gene matches: 9. This CDR3 is built from 18 residues. Per the germline V gene, CDR1 is SGHTA and CDR2 is FQGNSA. Here the CDR3 reads CASSLQAGAGDSYNEQFF. Written as DNA, the CDR3 is TGTGCCAGCAGCTTACAAGCGGGAGCGGGTGACTCCTACAATGAGCAGTTCTTC.

A note on this clone: This CDR3 is also generated by other DNA sequences in the sample. The V and J genes are TRBV4-2 and TRBJ2-1, with no clear D. The V and J ends lost 0 bases and 6 bases respectively, with 12 bases between them. CDR3 size: 15 residues. Germline CDR1 is LGHNA and CDR2 is YNFKEQ. CDR3 protein: CASSQDSGGFNEQFF. In nucleotides, the CDR3 is TGTGCCAGCAGCCAAGATTCCGGCGGTTTCAATGAGCAGTTCTTC.